This passage covers 3 T cell receptor beta chains from one sample sequenced in a study of TIL therapy for anti-PD-1-resistant metastatic lung cancer. The libraries were made with immunoSEQ v3. Here immunoSEQ multiplex PCR was the method, and the copy in TCRdb shows in-frame clones only, minus some. The sample has just over 25,000 clones; 72% are singletons. Time point given: pre-treatment sample, taken before nivolumab and TIL therapy. Most excised metastases sampled were pleural nodules or supraclavicular lymph nodes. The material sequenced was tumor tissue, taken at baseline. The receptors come from a person aged 25 to 80 with non-small cell lung cancer.

For this clone: Since no conserved phenylalanine or tryptophan closes the CDR3, a read error is the likely cause. The chain has TRBV9 and TRBJ1-2; no firm D call. This CDR3 is built from 12 residues. V dropped 4 bases and J dropped 7 bases, with 11 bases sitting between them. Germline CDR1 is SGDLS and CDR2 is YYNGEE. CDR3 sequence reads: CASSPSLGGYTL. The DNA of the CDR3 is TGTGCCAGCAGCCCGAGCCTAGGTGGCTACACCCTC.

The J gene is TRBJ1-4, the V gene TRBV2, with a possible D match to TRBD1 (5 bases). This CDR3 region has 16 residues. V lost 4 bases, J lost 2 bases, and 14 bases lay in between. CDR1 is SNHLY and CDR2 is FYNNEI in the germline V gene. CDR3 nucleotide sequence: TGTGCCAGCAGTGCGTCCGGGCGGGGCACTAATGAAAAACTGTTTTTT. Protein: CASSASGRGTNEKLFF.

This clone was seen only a few times. The V gene is TRBV6-5, the J gene TRBJ2-7; 8 bases map to TRBD1. The V gene's germline CDR1 is MNHEY and CDR2 SVGAGI. CDR3 size: 15 residues. Trimming cost V 4 bases and J 4 bases; bases outside gene matches: 9. Here the CDR3 DNA reads TGTGCCAGCAGTTTTCTCCCGGGACAGGAGTACGAGCAGTACTTC. Translated, it gives CASSFLPGQEYEQYF.